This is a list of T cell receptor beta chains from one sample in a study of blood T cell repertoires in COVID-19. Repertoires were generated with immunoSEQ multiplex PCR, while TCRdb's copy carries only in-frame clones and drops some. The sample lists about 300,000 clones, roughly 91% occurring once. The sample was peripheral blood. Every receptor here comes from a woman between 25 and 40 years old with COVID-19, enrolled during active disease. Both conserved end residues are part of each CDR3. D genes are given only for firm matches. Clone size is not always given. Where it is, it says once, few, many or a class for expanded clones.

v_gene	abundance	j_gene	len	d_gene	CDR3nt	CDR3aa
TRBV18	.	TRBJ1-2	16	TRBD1	TGTGCCAGCTCACCACCGGGGACAGGGTCTCACTATGGCTACACCTTC	CASSPPGTGSHYGYTF
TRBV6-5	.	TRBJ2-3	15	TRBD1	TGTGCCAGCAGTCCCGTCGGGGGACAGGGAGATACGCAGTATTTT	CASSPVGGQGDTQYF
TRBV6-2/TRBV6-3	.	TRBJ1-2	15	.	TGTGCCAGCAGTTACCTGGGGCTGCTTCGGAATGGCTACACCTTC	CASSYLGLLRNGYTF
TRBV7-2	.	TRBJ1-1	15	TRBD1	TGTGCCAGCAGCTTATCTGACAGGGGGAACACTGAAGCTTTCTTT	CASSLSDRGNTEAFF
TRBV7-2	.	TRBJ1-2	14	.	TGTGCCAGCAGCCCCCAGGGAGGCTGGCGGAGCTACACCTTC	CASSPQGGWRSYTF
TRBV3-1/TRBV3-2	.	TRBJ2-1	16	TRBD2	TGTGCCAGCAGCCCGGGAGGCACAAGCTCCTACAATGAGCAGTTCTTC	CASSPGGTSSYNEQFF
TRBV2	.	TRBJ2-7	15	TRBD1	TGTGCCAGCGCGCACAGGGGGTCCCTTTCCTACGAGCAGTACTTC	CASAHRGSLSYEQYF
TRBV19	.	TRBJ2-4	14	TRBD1	TGTGCCAGTAGTGACCGGGACAGGGAAAACATTCAGTACTTC	CASSDRDRENIQYF
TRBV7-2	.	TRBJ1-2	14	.	TGTGCCAGCAGCCCGACAGTGCTTAACTATGGCTACACCTTC	CASSPTVLNYGYTF
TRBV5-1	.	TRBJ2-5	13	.	TGCGCCAGCAGCCCGGGGGTGGGAGAGACCCAGTACTTC	CASSPGVGETQYF
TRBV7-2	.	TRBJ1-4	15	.	TGTGCCAGCAGCTTACAGGGTCCCCGTGTTTCCAGCTTGTTTTTT	CASSLQGPRVSSLFF
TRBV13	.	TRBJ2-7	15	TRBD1	TGTGCCAGCAGCTTGGCCGGGACAGGGGATTTTAGGCAGTACTTC	CASSLAGTGDFRQYF
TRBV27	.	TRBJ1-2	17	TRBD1	TGTGCCAGCAGTTTTATTCAGGGGGGTGTTGGAAGAGGTGGCTACACCTTC	CASSFIQGGVGRGGYTF
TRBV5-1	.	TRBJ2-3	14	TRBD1	TGCGCCAGCAGCACGGGACAGGGGAAAGATACGCAGTATTTT	CASSTGQGKDTQYF
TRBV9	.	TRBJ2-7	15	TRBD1	TGTGCCAGCAGCGCCGGGACAGGGGGAACCTACGAGCAGTACTTC	CASSAGTGGTYEQYF
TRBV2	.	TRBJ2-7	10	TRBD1	TGTGCCAGCCAGGGGGACGAGCAGTACTTC	CASQGDEQYF
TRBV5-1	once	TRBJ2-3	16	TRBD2	TGCGCCAGCAGCTTGGAACTAGCGGGGGGGTCAGATACGCAGTATTTT	CASSLELAGGSDTQYF
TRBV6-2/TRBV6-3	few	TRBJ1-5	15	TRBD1	TGTGCCAGCAGTGCACAGGGGATGAGCAATCAGCCCCAGCATTTT	CASSAQGMSNQPQHF
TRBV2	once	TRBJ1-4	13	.	TGTGCCACCGCCCAGGGCAGTTGGGGAAAACTGTTTTTT	CATAQGSWGKLFF
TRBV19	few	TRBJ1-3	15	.	TGTGCCAGTAGTCCTGGAGCTTTCTCTGGAAACACCATATATTTT	CASSPGAFSGNTIYF
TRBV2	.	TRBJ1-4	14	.	TGTGCCAGCGCCCGGGACATAAGGAACGAAAAACTGTTTTTT	CASARDIRNEKLFF
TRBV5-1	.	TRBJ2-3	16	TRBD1	TGCGCCAGCAGCTTGATGGACAGGGGCAGCACAGATACGCAGTATTTT	CASSLMDRGSTDTQYF
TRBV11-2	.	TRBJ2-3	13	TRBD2	TGTGCCAGCAGCTTAGGATCAGCGGGGGGCCCCAATTTT	CASSLGSAGGPNF
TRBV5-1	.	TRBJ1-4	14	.	TGCGCCAGCAGCTTGGCGGGGGAAGAAGAAAAACTGTTTTTT	CASSLAGEEEKLFF
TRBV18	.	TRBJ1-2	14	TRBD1	TGTGCCAGCTCACCACAGGGACAGGGGGCTGGATACACCTTC	CASSPQGQGAGYTF
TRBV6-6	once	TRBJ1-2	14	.	TGTGCCAGCACCCTCGGAGAGGTCCTATATGGCTACACCTTC	CASTLGEVLYGYTF
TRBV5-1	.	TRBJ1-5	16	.	TGCGCCAGCAGCATAGGACCGACGGGGGGCAATCAGCCCCAGCATTTT	CASSIGPTGGNQPQHF
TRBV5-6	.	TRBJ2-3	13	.	TGTGCCAGCAGCCCCCATGGACTCGATACGCAGTATTTT	CASSPHGLDTQYF
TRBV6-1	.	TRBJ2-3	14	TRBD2	TGTGCCAGCCTTCTAGCGGGGGGGGCAGATACGCAGTATTTT	CASLLAGGADTQYF
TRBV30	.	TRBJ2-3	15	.	TGTGCCTGGAGAGAGTGGGACTCAAGCACAGATACGCAGTATTTT	CAWREWDSSTDTQYF
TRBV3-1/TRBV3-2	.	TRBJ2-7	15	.	TGTGCCAGCAGCCACAAGGGGCAGGGCAACTACGAGCAGTACTTC	CASSHKGQGNYEQYF
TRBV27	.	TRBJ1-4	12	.	TGTGCCAGCACGGACAGCGGTGAAAAACTGTTTTTT	CASTDSGEKLFF
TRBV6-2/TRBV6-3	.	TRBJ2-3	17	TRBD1	TGTGCCAGCAGTTCGCCCCCCAGGGGGCTTATCCCAGATACGCAGTATTTT	CASSSPPRGLIPDTQYF
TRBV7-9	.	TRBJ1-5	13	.	TGTGCCAGCAGCTTAGAAGGGGATCAGCCCCAGCATTTT	CASSLEGDQPQHF
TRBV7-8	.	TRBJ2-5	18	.	TGTGCCAGCAGCTTAGGGGCCCGGATTGGGCAGAGCCCGGAGACCCAGTACTTC	CASSLGARIGQSPETQYF
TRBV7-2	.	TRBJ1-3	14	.	TGTGCCAGCAGCTTGGGGGTGGCGGGGGGCACCATATATTTT	CASSLGVAGGTIYF
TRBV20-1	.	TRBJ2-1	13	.	TGCAGTGCTAGTCCCCGCGGGGAAGGTGAGCAGTTCTTC	CSASPRGEGEQFF
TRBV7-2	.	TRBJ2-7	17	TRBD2	TGTGCCAGCAGCCAGGGACTAGCGGGGGGTTCCTCCTACGAGCAGTACTTC	CASSQGLAGGSSYEQYF
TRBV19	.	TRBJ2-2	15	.	TGTGCCAGTGGGCAGACGAACGCGAACACCGGGGAGCTGTTTTTT	CASGQTNANTGELFF
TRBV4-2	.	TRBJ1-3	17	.	TGTGCCAGCAGCCAAGCAGGGGTTTTGAACTCTGGAAACACCATATATTTT	CASSQAGVLNSGNTIYF
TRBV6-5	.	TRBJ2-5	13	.	TGTGCCAGCAGTTACCGACTAGAGGAGACCCAGTACTTC	CASSYRLEETQYF
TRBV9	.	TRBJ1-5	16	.	TGTGCCAGCAGCGTGGGTGATTGGGAGAGCAATCAGCCCCAGCATTTT	CASSVGDWESNQPQHF
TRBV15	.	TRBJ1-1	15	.	TGTGCCACCAGCAGAGGCGGGGCGGGGAACACTGAAGCTTTCTTT	CATSRGGAGNTEAFF
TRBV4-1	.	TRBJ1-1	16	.	TGCGCCAGCAGCCAAGACGGAAGAGGAACGAACACTGAAGCTTTCTTT	CASSQDGRGTNTEAFF
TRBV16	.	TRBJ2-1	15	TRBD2	TGTGCCAGCAGCGTCGTGGCTAGCGGTGGCAATGAGCAGTTCTTC	CASSVVASGGNEQFF
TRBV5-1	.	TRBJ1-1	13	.	TGCGCCAGCAGCCCCGGTGGGGGGTTGGAAGCTTTCTTT	CASSPGGGLEAFF